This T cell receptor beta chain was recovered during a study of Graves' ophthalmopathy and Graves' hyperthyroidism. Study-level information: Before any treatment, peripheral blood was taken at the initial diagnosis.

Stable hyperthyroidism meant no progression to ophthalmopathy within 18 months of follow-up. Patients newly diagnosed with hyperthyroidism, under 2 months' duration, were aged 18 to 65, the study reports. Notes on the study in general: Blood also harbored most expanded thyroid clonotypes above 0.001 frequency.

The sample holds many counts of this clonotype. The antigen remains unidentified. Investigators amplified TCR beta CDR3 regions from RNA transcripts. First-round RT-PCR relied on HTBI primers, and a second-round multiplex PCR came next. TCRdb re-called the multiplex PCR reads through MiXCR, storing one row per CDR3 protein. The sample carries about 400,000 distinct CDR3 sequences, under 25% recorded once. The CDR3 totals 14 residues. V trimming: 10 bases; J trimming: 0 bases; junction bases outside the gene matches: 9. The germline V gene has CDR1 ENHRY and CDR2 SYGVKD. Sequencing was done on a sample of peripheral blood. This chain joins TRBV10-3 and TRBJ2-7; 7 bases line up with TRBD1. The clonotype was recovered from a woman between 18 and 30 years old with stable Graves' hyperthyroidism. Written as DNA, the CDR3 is TGTGCCACTCTTGGACAGGCGAGCTCCTACGAGCAGTACTTC. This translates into CATLGQASSYEQYF.